This T cell receptor (beta chain) appears in the sequencing data of a study of blood T cell repertoires in COVID-19 (dated by TCRdb to the early 2020s). Looking at the study overall: Samples from collaborators originated in the United States, Italy and Spain and spanned both the acute and convalescent phases of COVID-19. The dataset comprised deeply sampled blood TCRbeta repertoires from subjects exposed to, actively infected with, or recovered from COVID-19. The prospective study material was composed of cDNA or gDNA derived from T cells, B-cell-depleted T cells, or PBMCs. A de-identified subject ID, COVID-19 status, age in years and sex were almost always included in the sample metadata. The repertoires were released in a freely available public database meant as a resource for research on the immune response to SARS-CoV-2. Where HLA class I and class II types were available, the types were taken from metadata supplied by the sample provider, not from assay-based typing. Samples came from the ongoing ImmuneRACE study (first 160 participants) plus 1,254 subjects from 6 global collaborators. What the research found in general, with its limitations: How much clinical and demographic metadata was included differed by source and by participant, and the metadata was provided uncurated.

Each collaborating institution followed its own protocols to collect whole blood in K2EDTA tubes. Collaborator samples were shipped for TCRbeta analysis as frozen whole blood, isolated PBMCs, or DNA extracted from either sample type. With respect to this clone: No antigen is known for it. Base qualities are missing; no much larger clone stands one base away.

TCRbeta CDR3 regions were amplified from genomic DNA by means of the immunoSEQ Assay, a bias-controlled multiplex PCR. The paper's data handling went like this. Within the assay, amplification of reference gene primers was used to estimate how many nucleated cells each sample contained. Sequence reads were collapsed and filtered to measure the absolute abundance of every unique TCRbeta CDR3 rearrangement. Productive Simpson clonality was computed per sample as the square root of Simpson's diversity index over productive rearrangements. In TCRdb, the immuneACCESS table is reduced to in-frame sequences with V and J assigned. These tables do not hold every clone; where another copy was compared, an unresolved V gene accounts for under half, and the others remain unexplained. For V, J and clone size, that table is used; D and trimming come from the DNA. This sample gives fewer than 110,000 clones in total; about 86% of them show up just once. Of the sample, less than 4.5% is held by the ten largest clones.

Cut back by 6 bases and 0 bases, the V and J ends lie 12 bases apart. The CDR3 measures 16 amino acids from cysteine to phenylalanine. CDR3 DNA is the only sequence kept; it has 48 bases, read in frame from the first base. From the germline V gene, CDR1 is MDHEN and CDR2 is SYDVKM. The receptor's source is a human donor in a cohort sampled during active COVID-19. In this chain, TRBV28 is recombined with TRBJ2-6; no confident D gene assignment can be made. Sequencing was done on a sample of peripheral blood. The nucleotide sequence is given as TGTGCCAGCAGACCCACAGAGATCTCTGGGGCCAACGTCCTGACTTTC. It specifies CASRPTEISGANVLTF.